These T cell receptor beta chains were read from a single sample in a study of blood T cell repertoires in COVID-19. Some clones are missing from TCRdb's copy, which holds only in-frame ones; the method was immunoSEQ multiplex PCR. The profile shows 95,000 to 150,000 clones, 78% of them singletons. Sequencing was carried out using peripheral blood. The receptors originated from a man between 65 and 80 years old with acute or convalescent COVID-19. CDR3s include the opening cysteine and the closing phenylalanine or tryptophan. D genes are given only for firm matches. Not all rows give a size; the values are once, few, many and, for expanded clones, a class.

J,length,size,V,D,DNA,CDR3
TRBJ1-1,15,.,TRBV7-9,TRBD1,TGTGCCAGCAGCCCGACGGACAGGGGGCGGCCTGAAGCTTTCTTT,CASSPTDRGRPEAFF
TRBJ2-3,17,few,TRBV4-1,TRBD2,TGCGCCAGCAGCCAAGGCAAACTAGCGGTAATCACAGATACGCAGTATTTT,CASSQGKLAVITDTQYF
TRBJ2-3,18,.,TRBV9,TRBD2,TGTGCCAGCAGCGTAGGGCTAGCGGGGGCTGTAGGCACAGATACGCAGTATTTT,CASSVGLAGAVGTDTQYF
TRBJ1-2,15,.,TRBV2,TRBD1,TGTGCCAGCAGTGACAGGGGGCTTGGGGCCTATGGCTACACCTTC,CASSDRGLGAYGYTF
TRBJ1-2,14,.,TRBV4-3,TRBD1,TGCGCCAGCAGCCAACCCGGACAGGGCTATGGCTACACCTTC,CASSQPGQGYGYTF
TRBJ2-3,13,.,TRBV19,.,TGTGCCAGTAGCCGGACTCACACAGATACGCAGTATTTT,CASSRTHTDTQYF
TRBJ2-3,20,.,TRBV30,TRBD2,TGTGCCTGGAGTGTAATGGGACTAGCGGTTTTCAGCGGCAGCACAGATACGCAGTATTTT,CAWSVMGLAVFSGSTDTQYF
TRBJ1-1,14,.,TRBV5-1,.,TGCGCCAGCAGCTTGGGCCAGGGTACCACTGAAGCTTTCTTT,CASSLGQGTTEAFF
TRBJ1-5,13,.,TRBV12-3/TRBV12-4,.,TGTGCCAGCAGCTCGACAGAGAATCAGCCCCAGCATTTT,CASSSTENQPQHF
TRBJ1-2,14,.,TRBV9,TRBD1,TGTGCCAGCAGCCCGGGACAGGGGACCTATGGCTACACCTTC,CASSPGQGTYGYTF
TRBJ1-1,14,.,TRBV6-5,TRBD1,TGTGCCAGCAGACCGACAGGGTTGAACACTGAAGCTTTCTTT,CASRPTGLNTEAFF
TRBJ2-1,12,.,TRBV3-1/TRBV3-2,.,TGTGCCAGCAGCCGAGCGTACAATGAGCAGTTCTTC,CASSRAYNEQFF
TRBJ1-2,15,.,TRBV29-1,.,TGCAGCGTTGAGCGGTTGCCTCAGGGGAGGGATGGCTACACCTTC,CSVERLPQGRDGYTF
TRBJ1-6,14,.,TRBV4-3,TRBD1,TGCGCCAGCAGCTTCGGGACAGGGAACTCACCCCTCCACTTT,CASSFGTGNSPLHF
TRBJ1-1,13,.,TRBV7-2,TRBD1,TGTGCCAGCAAAGGACAGGGGATAGGTGAAGCTTTCTTT,CASKGQGIGEAFF
TRBJ1-1,17,.,TRBV5-1,.,TGCGCCAGCAGCCCTGGCTCTTCCGGGTTAGTGAAGACTGAAGCTTTCTTT,CASSPGSSGLVKTEAFF
TRBJ1-3,15,.,TRBV5-4,TRBD1,TGTGCCAGCAGCTTGTCCGGACAGGGAGGAAACACCATATATTTT,CASSLSGQGGNTIYF
TRBJ1-2,15,.,TRBV3-1/TRBV3-2,TRBD1,TGTGCCAGCAGCCTGGGGACAGGAAACAACTATGGCTACACCTTC,CASSLGTGNNYGYTF
TRBJ2-1,13,once,TRBV10-3,.,TGTGCCATCAGTGAGACAGGGGGAGGGGAGCAGTTCTTC,CAISETGGGEQFF
TRBJ1-2,13,few,TRBV5-6,.,TGTGCCAGCAGTTTTACCGACAGGTATGGCTACACCTTC,CASSFTDRYGYTF
TRBJ1-5,14,.,TRBV4-1,.,TGCGCCAGCAGCCAAGTGATAAGGGGCCAGCCCCAGCATTTT,CASSQVIRGQPQHF
TRBJ1-1,17,few,TRBV7-2,.,TGTGCCAGCAGCTTACGGGGCAGGGGAACCCTGAACACTGAAGCTTTCTTT,CASSLRGRGTLNTEAFF
TRBJ1-3,18,.,TRBV5-1,TRBD1,TGCGCCAGCAGCTTGGGACCTAGAGGACAGGGCTCTGGAAACACCATATATTTT,CASSLGPRGQGSGNTIYF
TRBJ1-5,14,.,TRBV7-2,TRBD1,TGTGCCAGCAGCTTTGGGACAGGGAAACAGCCCCAGCATTTT,CASSFGTGKQPQHF
TRBJ2-3,16,.,TRBV4-2,TRBD2,TGTGCCAGCAGCCAAGGAAAGCGGGGGGGCACAGATACGCAGTATTTT,CASSQGKRGGTDTQYF
TRBJ2-3,15,.,TRBV2,TRBD2,TGTGCCAGCAGACAACTAGCGGGGGTTGAAGATACGCAGTATTTT,CASRQLAGVEDTQYF
TRBJ2-4,15,.,TRBV9,.,TGTGCCAGCAGCGGGGGAGCCTTAGCCAAAAACATTCAGTACTTC,CASSGGALAKNIQYF
TRBJ1-5,13,.,TRBV11-3,.,TGTGCCAGCAGCTTAGGTCGGAATCAGCCCCAGCATTTT,CASSLGRNQPQHF
TRBJ1-4,17,.,TRBV4-1,TRBD1,TGCGCCAGCAGCGAGCGTCCGGACAGGGGCGTTAATGAAAAACTGTTTTTT,CASSERPDRGVNEKLFF
TRBJ1-2,17,.,TRBV7-8,TRBD1,TGTGCCAGCAGCTTAGATACCGGGACAGGCGAGGGTTATGGCTACACCTTC,CASSLDTGTGEGYGYTF
TRBJ2-1,16,.,TRBV5-4,TRBD2,TGTGCCAGCAGCTTGGTTAGCGGGGGACCTTACAATGAGCAGTTCTTC,CASSLVSGGPYNEQFF
TRBJ2-3,14,.,TRBV6-5,TRBD2,TGTGCCAGCAGTCAGAAGCGGGGAGAACATACGCAGTATTTT,CASSQKRGEHTQYF
TRBJ1-4,13,.,TRBV18,.,TGTGCCGGACGCGGACAGATTAATGAAAAACTGTTTTTT,CAGRGQINEKLFF
TRBJ2-2,15,.,TRBV11-3,.,TGTGCCAGCAGCTTCGGGACTGGTAACACCGGGGAGCTGTTTTTT,CASSFGTGNTGELFF
TRBJ1-1,13,.,TRBV19,.,TGTGCCAGTAGTATACGGGCGGGAATTGAAGCTTTCTTT,CASSIRAGIEAFF
TRBJ1-6,14,few,TRBV2,TRBD1,TGTGCCAGCAGTACCGGGACAGGGAATTCACCCCTCCACTTT,CASSTGTGNSPLHF
TRBJ2-1,13,few,TRBV7-3,.,TGTGCCAGCAGCTTTCCGGGCTACAATGAGCAGTTCTTC,CASSFPGYNEQFF
TRBJ1-5,16,.,TRBV7-2,TRBD1,TGTGCCAGCAGCTCCCAGGGGGCTTTTGGCAATCAGCCCCAGCATTTT,CASSSQGAFGNQPQHF
TRBJ1-1,14,.,TRBV18,.,TGTGCCAGCTCACTCTACAGGGATCCGACTGAAGCTTTCTTT,CASSLYRDPTEAFF
TRBJ1-1,13,few,TRBV6-5,.,TGTGCCAGCAGTTACCGACAGAACACTGAAGCTTTCTTT,CASSYRQNTEAFF